This TCR beta chain was recovered during a study of graft-versus-host responses after intestinal transplantation. Study as a whole: Isolated intestinal, liver-intestinal, or multivisceral transplants were what recipients had. Anti-thymocyte globulin induction was given to all recipients, followed by tacrolimus and steroids for around 3 years.

The assay was immunoSEQ multiplex PCR, and TCRdb's table has in-frame clones only and misses some. The sample lists 96,000 or so clones, more than 85% occurring once. The CDR3 has 15 amino acids. V was shortened by 2 bases and J by 5 bases, with 16 bases between the two germline ends. Germline lookup yields CDR1 MDHEN and CDR2 SYDVKM. With regard to this clone: The target antigen is unknown.

The starting material was unstimulated CD4+ T cells sorted from spleen or lymph node cells, obtained before intestinal transplant. The chain is built from TRBV28 and TRBJ2-7; possibly TRBD1 for D (6 bases). This clonotype originated in a human donor who received an intestinal transplant. This CDR3 reads CASSLAVAGDDEQYF. The DNA of the CDR3 is TGTGCCAGCAGTTTAGCAGTGGCAGGGGACGACGAGCAGTACTTC.